These 32 T cell receptor beta chains share one sample of origin, sequenced in a study of response to subunit inactivated influenza vaccine. MiXCR, run by TCRdb on the RT-PCR reads, gives a single entry per CDR3 protein. This sample carries about 780,000 distinct CDR3 sequences, around 20% of them seen once, and the ten largest clones take approximately 11%. Sequences were derived from PBMCs from blood, sampled 5 days after vaccination. The receptors stem from a man between 50 and 59 years old who received an inactivated influenza vaccine.

The chain employs TRBV12-3 or TRBV12-4 and TRBJ2-6, with 10 bases aligning to TRBD1. With 7 bases clipped from V and 1 base from J, the junction kept 7 bases outside the gene matches. CDR3 length equals 17 residues. The DNA for the CDR3 is TGTGCCAGCACCCCGGGACAGGGGATATCTGGGGCCAACGTCCTGACTTTC. Encoded protein: CASTPGQGISGANVLTF.

The table lists this clonotype with a few counts. The chain is built from TRBV20-1 and TRBJ1-2, with a possible D match to TRBD1 (5 bases). The V gene's germline CDR1 is DFQATT and CDR2 SNEGSKA (reference sequence). V lost 3 bases, J lost 2 bases, and 13 bases lay in between. The CDR3 length is 14 residues. This chain's CDR3 is CSARPGAGNYGYTF. Here the CDR3 DNA reads TGCAGTGCTAGGCCTGGGGCCGGGAACTATGGCTACACCTTC.

This chain joins TRBV7-8 and TRBJ2-1; D is unresolved. This CDR3 contains 10 residues. Looked up from germline, CDR1 is SGHVS and CDR2 is FQNEAQ. Trimming shortened V by 5 bases and J by 6 bases, and 2 bases separated the two germline ends. CDR3 loop: CASSANEQFF. CDR3 nucleotides: TGTGCCAGCAGCGCCAATGAGCAGTTCTTC. Together with reference TRBV7-8 and TRBJ2-1, the CDR3 gives the full variable domain: GAGVSQSPRYKVAKRGQDVALRCDPISGHVSLFWYQQALGQGPEFLTYFQNEAQLDKSGLPSDRFFAERPEGSVSTLKIQRTQQEDSAVYLCASSANEQFFGPGTRLTVL.

This clonotype was observed at least ten times. The gene calls are TRBV5-1 and TRBJ1-1; 7 bases line up with TRBD1. Looked up from germline, CDR1 is SGHRS and CDR2 is YFSETQ. V dropped 0 bases and J dropped 4; count of bases not matched to a gene: 9. The CDR3 totals 16 residues. Written as DNA, the CDR3 is TGCGCCAGCAGCTTGGAAAAGGGGGCGCGCGCCACTGAAGCTTTCTTT. Encoded protein: CASSLEKGARATEAFF.

Notes on this clonotype: One end of the junction does not line up with germline, which may come from a read error. The chain links TRBV15 to TRBJ1-5; D gene uncertain. CDR3 length: 15 residues. In germline, CDR1 is LNHNV, CDR2 YYDKDF (reference sequence). The CDR3 is CATTRDKGSNQPQHF. The CDR3, as DNA: TGTGCCACCACCAGAGATAAGGGTAGCAATCAGCCCCAGCATTTT.

The sample holds a few counts of this clonotype. The CDR3: CASSSIPGTGMGNEQFF. For the CDR3, the DNA is TGCGCCAGCAGTTCAATTCCCGGGACAGGGATGGGCAATGAGCAGTTCTTC. The chain is built from TRBV5-1 and TRBJ2-1; 9 bases agree with TRBD1. The CDR3 sequence is 17 residues long. Germline-derived CDR1 and CDR2 are SGHRS and YFSETQ. V gave up 5 bases and J gave up 6 bases; unmatched junction bases: 15.

This clonotype was detected ten times or more. The chain links TRBV24-1 to TRBJ2-1; D is uncertain. The germline V gene encodes CDR1 KGHDR and CDR2 SFDVKD. The CDR3 runs 11 residues. V shed 1 base and J shed 8 bases, with 2 bases lying between them. CDR3 sequence (DNA): TGTGCCACCAGTGATTTAGATGAGCAGTTCTTC. This codes for CATSDLDEQFF.

This clonotype was seen more than once but under ten times. The chain joins TRBV6-2 or TRBV6-3 to TRBJ2-1; D not certain. Deletions cut 0 bases from V and 7 bases from J, with 19 bases between. Per the germline V gene, CDR1 is MNHEY and CDR2 is SVGEGT. The CDR3 sequence is 17 residues long. CDR3 DNA sequence: TGTGCCAGCAGTTACTCGGTACAAACGCCCTTTATTAATGAGCAGTTCTTC. Its translation is CASSYSVQTPFINEQFF.

The chain employs TRBV19 and TRBJ2-2; D ambiguous. Between the trimmed V and J ends, which lost 2 bases and 6 bases, there was a span of 13 bases. CDR3 size: 15 residues. Germline loops: CDR1 LNHDA, CDR2 SQIVND (reference sequence). CDR3 protein: CASSISGYGAGELFF. The CDR3 region has the DNA TGTGCCAGTAGTATATCAGGATACGGCGCCGGGGAGCTGTTTTTT. Supplemented by reference TRBV19 and TRBJ2-2, the full variable domain reads DGGITQSPKYLFRKEGQNVTLSCEQNLNHDAMYWYRQDPGQGLRLIYYSQIVNDFQKGDIAEGYSVSREKKESFPLTVTSAQKNPTAFYLCASSISGYGAGELFFGEGSRLTVL.

This clonotype was counted only a few times. This chain joins TRBV5-5 and TRBJ2-7; the D gene is possibly TRBD1 (6 bases). The CDR3 totals 14 residues. V lost 3 bases and J 6 bases, leaving 16 bases between the germline ends. The V gene's germline CDR1 is SGHKS and CDR2 YYEKEE (reference sequence). The CDR3 protein is CASSWDIGGGEQYF. CDR3 DNA sequence: TGTGCCAGCAGCTGGGACATAGGAGGTGGCGAGCAGTACTTC.

This clonotype showed up many times. The J gene is TRBJ2-1, the V gene TRBV6-2 or TRBV6-3; 13 nucleotides line up with TRBD2. CDR1 is MNHEY and CDR2 is SVGEGT in the germline V gene. J was trimmed by 3 bases and V by 2 bases; bases with no gene match: 10. This CDR3 spans 19 amino acids. The CDR3 loop reads CASSYVFGLAGVHYNEQFF. CDR3 nucleotide sequence: TGTGCCAGCAGTTACGTCTTCGGACTAGCGGGGGTCCACTACAATGAGCAGTTCTTC.

This clonotype was observed many times. The CDR3: CASSLVVGVGYEQYF. CDR3 DNA: TGTGCCAGCAGCTTAGTTGTGGGAGTTGGATACGAGCAGTACTTC. The gene calls are TRBV7-2 and TRBJ2-7, with D maybe TRBD2 (5 bases). This CDR3 is 15 amino acids long. V dropped 1 base and J dropped 4 bases, with 14 bases sitting between them. From germline, CDR1 is SGHTA and CDR2 FQGNSA.

This clonotype came up a few times. CDR3 protein: CASSADRVGRNEQFF. The CDR3 DNA sequence: TGTGCCAGCAGCGCGGACAGGGTTGGCAGGAATGAGCAGTTCTTC. The chain joins TRBV7-9 to TRBJ2-1; TRBD1 agrees at 8 bases. Germline loops: CDR1 SEHNR, CDR2 FQNEAQ (reference sequence). J gave up 7 bases and V 5 bases, and 10 bases lay outside the gene matches. The CDR3 length is 15 residues.

The V and J genes are TRBV20-1 and TRBJ2-7; D may correspond to TRBD1 or TRBD2 (6 bases each). The CDR3 has 15 amino acids. CDR1 is DFQATT and CDR2 is SNEGSKA in the germline V gene (reference sequence). V lost 3 bases and J 4 bases, leaving 19 bases between the germline ends. In DNA form, the CDR3 reads TGCAGTGCTAGGGGGTCGGGGGCGCTTATTTACGAGCAGTACTTC. This codes for CSARGSGALIYEQYF.

The chain couples TRBV20-1 to TRBJ2-3; D gene uncertain. CDR1 is DFQATT, CDR2 SNEGSKA, per germline (reference sequence). This CDR3 spans 13 amino acids. The CDR3 nucleotides are TGCAGGGCCGACTCAGCTCACACAGATACGCAGTATTTT. This sequence encodes CRADSAHTDTQYF.

The table lists this clonotype with a few counts. The chain carries TRBV29-1 and TRBJ2-5, with D possibly being TRBD1 or TRBD2 (5 bases each). The CDR3 has 13 amino acids. Germline V gene sequence: CDR1 SQVTM, CDR2 ANQGSEA. The V end lost 6 bases, the J end lost 5 bases, and 16 bases lay between the germline ends. The CDR3 DNA follows: TGCAGCGTGCCCGAGGGGTTCGGGGAGACCCAGTACTTC. Translation gives CSVPEGFGETQYF.

Notes on this clonotype: Just one base apart from a much larger clone, this may be a read error. The chain joins TRBV7-3 to TRBJ2-3; 7 bases map to TRBD2. Germline V gene data show CDR1 as SGHTA and CDR2 as FQGTGA. This CDR3 comprises 15 residues. The DNA for the CDR3 is TGTGCCAGCAGCTTAATAGGCGGGAGCACAGATACGCATTATTTT. Protein product: CASSLIGGSTDTHYF.

There are a few counts of this clonotype. The rearrangement uses TRBV5-6 and TRBJ2-1, with 7 bases matching TRBD2. CDR3 length: 12 residues. In germline, CDR1 is SGHDT, CDR2 YYEEEE. Germline trimming cut 0 bases from V and 9 bases from J; bases unmatched to any gene: 0. The chain's CDR3 is CASSLGEGEQFF. CDR3 bases: TGTGCCAGCAGCTTGGGGGAGGGTGAGCAGTTCTTC.

The CDR3 DNA reads TGTGCCATCAGTATTAGCGGGGGGGGTGAGGAGCAGTACTTC. The encoded protein is CAISISGGGEEQYF. The V call is TRBV10-3, the J call TRBJ2-7; 11 nucleotides line up with TRBD2. After removal of 5 bases from V and 7 bases from J, the junction contained 7 bases not matched to a gene. The CDR3 length is 14 residues. Germline V gene data show CDR1 as ENHRY and CDR2 as SYGVKD.

This chain links TRBV12-3 or TRBV12-4 with TRBJ2-6, with 7 bases lining up with TRBD1. After removal of 7 bases from V and 4 bases from J, the junction contained 4 bases not matched to a gene. The CDR3 length is 14 residues. CDR3 loop: CASKTGAGANVLTF. Here the CDR3 DNA reads TGTGCCAGCAAAACAGGGGCCGGGGCCAACGTCCTGACTTTC.

The V and J genes are TRBV20-1 and TRBJ2-5; D is perhaps TRBD2 (6 bases). V lost 4 bases and J lost 4, with 16 bases in between. CDR1 and CDR2 (germline): DFQATT, SNEGSKA (reference sequence). The CDR3 length is 14 residues. The CDR3 nucleotides read TGCAGTGCTATAGCGGACACAGGAGGAGAGACCCAGTACTTC. It is translated as CSAIADTGGETQYF.

This CDR3 is CASSNSGLAGAGYEQYF. Written as DNA, the CDR3 is TGCGCCAGCAGCAACTCGGGACTAGCGGGAGCTGGATACGAGCAGTACTTC. The chain employs TRBV5-1 and TRBJ2-7; 14 nucleotides line up with TRBD2. Germline CDR1 SGHRS, CDR2 YFSETQ. The CDR3 extends over 17 amino acids. J gave up 4 bases and V 4 bases, and 10 bases lay outside the gene matches.

This clonotype was seen a few times. The chain carries TRBV30 and TRBJ2-1; the D gene could be TRBD1 or TRBD2 (6 bases each). Trimming left V 0 bases short and J 4 bases short, with 13 bases between. CDR1 is GTSNPN and CDR2 is SVGIG in the germline V gene (reference sequence). CDR3 size: 15 residues. CDR3 DNA: TGTGCCTGGAGTGTGGCGGGACAAGGATACAATGAGCAGTTCTTC. Amino acids: CAWSVAGQGYNEQFF.

This chain links TRBV6-6 with TRBJ2-1; 10 nucleotides align to TRBD2. The V gene end was trimmed by 10 bases and the J gene end by 4 bases; junction bases not matched to a gene: 4. Looked up from germline, CDR1 is MNHNY and CDR2 is SVGAGI (reference sequence). CDR3 size: 13 residues. The CDR3 region is CATGTSVYNEQFF. The DNA of the CDR3 is TGTGCCACCGGGACTAGCGTATACAATGAGCAGTTCTTC.

This clonotype was recorded a few times. This rearrangement joins TRBV20-1 to TRBJ2-2; no firm D call. The CDR3 sequence is 14 residues long. Germline V gene data show CDR1 as DFQATT and CDR2 as SNEGSKA (reference sequence). Trimming took 6 bases from V and 4 from J, leaving 15 bases between them. The CDR3 loop is CSAFAAASTGELFF. The CDR3, as DNA: TGCAGTGCATTCGCGGCCGCGAGCACCGGGGAGCTGTTTTTT.

This clonotype has more than one count but fewer than ten. V and J are TRBV10-3 and TRBJ2-1; 9 bases map to TRBD2. Germline V gene data show CDR1 as ENHRY and CDR2 as SYGVKD. V shed 3 bases and J 15 bases; nucleotides not matched to a gene: 3. This CDR3 has 11 residues. CDR3 nucleotides: TGTGCCATCAGTGAATTGGGACTAGCGTTCTTC. It is translated as CAISELGLAFF.

This chain connects TRBV30 to TRBJ2-1; TRBD1 matches at 8 bases. V dropped 3 bases and J dropped 0; count of bases not matched to a gene: 7. Per the germline V gene, CDR1 is GTSNPN and CDR2 is SVGIG (reference sequence). The CDR3 contains 16 residues. CDR3 DNA: TGTGCCTGGAGCCCGACAGGGGCGAACTCCTACAATGAGCAGTTCTTC. Encoded protein: CAWSPTGANSYNEQFF.

This clonotype was recorded a few times. This chain joins TRBV12-3 or TRBV12-4 and TRBJ2-7, with D perhaps matching TRBD2 (6 bases). The CDR3 loop spans 14 amino acids. The V end lost 8 bases, the J end lost 7 bases, and 21 bases lay between the germline ends. The CDR3 sequence: CASRTESKGREQYF. The CDR3 DNA sequence: TGTGCCAGCCGAACAGAGTCCAAAGGGAGGGAGCAGTACTTC.

Only a few counts were recorded for this clonotype. V gene TRBV20-1 combines with J gene TRBJ2-2; possible D gene TRBD1, 5 bases. Germline assignment: CDR1 DFQATT and CDR2 SNEGSKA (reference sequence). This CDR3 comprises 14 residues. The ends were cut back, 3 bases at V and 0 bases at J, with 8 bases in the middle. The CDR3 sequence is CSASPGSNTGELFF. The CDR3 nucleotides are TGCAGTGCTAGCCCAGGGTCGAACACCGGGGAGCTGTTTTTT.

This sequence joins TRBV9 and TRBJ2-2; 11 nucleotides line up with TRBD1. Unmatched junction bases numbered 7, after V lost 4 bases and J lost 5 bases. Per the germline V gene, CDR1 is SGDLS and CDR2 is YYNGEE. The CDR3 sequence is 16 residues long. CDR3 nucleotide sequence: TGTGCCAGCAGCCGATCGGGACAGGGGGGAACCGGGGAGCTGTTTTTT. Its protein is CASSRSGQGGTGELFF. Combining the CDR3 with reference TRBV9 and TRBJ2-2 gives the whole variable domain DSGVTQTPKHLITATGQRVTLRCSPRSGDLSVYWYQQSLDQGLQFLIQYYNGEERAKGNILERFSAQQFPDLHSELNLSSLELGDSALYFCASSRSGQGGTGELFFGEGSRLTVL.

The CDR3 DNA sequence: TGCGCCAGCAGCCAATTTAACAGGATAATGCGTCCGGGGGAGCTGTTTTTT. It is translated as CASSQFNRIMRPGELFF. The chain is built from TRBV5-1 and TRBJ2-2; maybe TRBD1 (5 bases). The CDR3 runs to 17 residues. In germline, CDR1 is SGHRS, CDR2 YFSETQ. Deletions cut 4 bases from V and 8 bases from J, with 24 bases between.

This clonotype was seen repeatedly, ten times or more. This CDR3 reads CASSLDGRNTGELFF. CDR3 DNA: TGCGCCAGCAGCTTGGACGGTAGAAACACCGGGGAGCTGTTTTTT. The chain is built from TRBV5-1 and TRBJ2-2; the D is unclear. The ends were cut back, 0 bases at V and 2 bases at J, with 8 bases in the middle. Germline assignment: CDR1 SGHRS and CDR2 YFSETQ. There are 15 residues in the CDR3.